This T cell receptor (beta chain) was documented in a study of T cells in Graves' hyperthyroidism and ophthalmopathy. About this clonotype: This CDR3 fails to terminate in the conserved phenylalanine or tryptophan, so it likely reflects a read error.

The CDR3 consists of 15 residues. Germline V gene data show CDR1 as MNHNS and CDR2 as SASEGT. Trimming took 9 bases from V and 4 from J; bases not matched to a gene: 11. Using RNA transcripts as the source, TCR beta CDR3 regions were amplified. First-round RT-PCR of the TCR CDR3 relied on the HTBI primer set. TCRdb itself ran the multiplex PCR reads through MiXCR, one entry per CDR3 protein. Among approximately 510,000 distinct CDR3 sequences, roughly 20% were seen once, and the ten largest hold approximately 25%. The chain joins TRBV6-1 to TRBJ2-3; TRBD2 agrees at 9 bases. This clonotype was sampled from a man in his late teens or twenties with Graves' hyperthyroidism. Material: blood. CDR3 nucleotides: TGTGCCAGTTCTTTGGGCGGGGGGGCCCCAGATACGCAGTATTTG. It specifies CASSLGGGAPDTQYL.